This entry is about one T cell receptor (beta chain). Its antigen is not known. TCRdb keeps only in-frame clones here, not all; method: immunoSEQ multiplex PCR. The repertoire holds around 40,000 clones, with about 84% as singletons. This sample was taken from a study of OX40 agonist ivuxolimab in advanced cancers. Study-level information: Patients received ivuxolimab, an agonistic anti-OX40 (CD134) antibody. Study-wide points: Relative to CD4+ cells, CD8+ T cells on average had more expanded clones.

The CDR3 is 13 residues long. V lost 5 bases to trimming and J lost 8 bases, with 13 bases between them. The germline V gene has CDR1 LNHDA and CDR2 SQIVND (reference sequence). No patient had autoimmune disease or received systemic immunosuppression. Sampling times: baseline, cycle 4 day 1, cycle 7 day 1. This sequence was found in an adult with an advanced solid tumor such as melanoma, head and neck, liver or kidney cancer. This sample comprised CD4+ or CD8+ T cells sorted from blood, obtained in a trial of the OX40 agonist ivuxolimab. The chain combines TRBV19 with TRBJ2-1; D call uncertain. CDR3 coding DNA: TGTGCCAGTAGTCCCAGGATGATGGATGAGCAGTTCTTC. Protein product: CASSPRMMDEQFF.